The rows below give T cell receptor beta chains drawn from one sample of a study of response to subunit inactivated influenza vaccine. TCRdb re-derived calls from the RT-PCR reads in MiXCR, one entry per CDR3 protein. Altogether around 520,000 distinct CDR3 sequences are present, roughly 23% being singletons, with the ten largest covering 1.5% to 2%. Here the sequenced sample was CD4+ T cells sorted from PBMCs, taken 4 to 6 days after vaccination. Receptors were obtained from a man over 45 who received an inactivated influenza vaccine. Both conserved end residues are part of each CDR3. A clone size is listed for some rows: how often the clone was seen (once, few, many), or a class if it is expanded.

v_call,j_call,clone_size,cdr3_aa
TRBV5-1,TRBJ2-2,few,CASSLDTANTGELFF
TRBV12-3/TRBV12-4,TRBJ2-1,many,CASSLGGRGPYNEQFF
TRBV7-2,TRBJ2-3,few,CASSSSGSGDTQYF
TRBV4-3,TRBJ2-5,few,CASSQDRTGVGGQYF
TRBV5-1,TRBJ1-6,-,CASSWNRGRNSPLHF
TRBV29-1,TRBJ1-1,-,CSVGAAEAFF
TRBV4-1,TRBJ1-1,few,CASSQDLSTGRTEAFF
TRBV3-1,TRBJ2-7,-,CASSQIAGRAYEQYF
TRBV20-1,TRBJ2-3,few,CSARAASGFVTDTQYF
TRBV5-6,TRBJ2-1,many,CASSLRIAGGPLFF
TRBV12-3/TRBV12-4,TRBJ1-4,many,CASRAFGTGNEKLFF
TRBV7-8,TRBJ1-2,few,CASSPNSDPYGYTF
TRBV4-1,TRBJ2-1,-,CASSQPYRGPYNEQFF
TRBV20-1,TRBJ2-7,-,CSARPDRGSWGYEQYF
TRBV7-9,TRBJ1-6,-,CASSRGFSPLHF
TRBV7-2,TRBJ2-1,few,CASRSRLAGPDQQFF
TRBV11-1,TRBJ2-3,-,CASSLLTSGTQYF
TRBV4-3,TRBJ1-2,few,CASSQDVGANYGYTF
TRBV12-3/TRBV12-4,TRBJ1-2,-,CASSLAGAYVYGYTF
TRBV10-3,TRBJ1-2,few,CAISESTGDYGYTF
TRBV7-9,TRBJ1-2,-,CASSLSQGGYGYTF
TRBV9,TRBJ2-1,-,CASSVDGGYEQFF
TRBV20-1,TRBJ1-2,many,CSARGGIAGYTF
TRBV5-1,TRBJ2-1,-,CASHTSLTEPYNEQFF
TRBV12-3/TRBV12-4,TRBJ2-7,-,CASSPGEGEQYF
TRBV9,TRBJ1-1,-,CASSTQGQNTEAFF
TRBV9,TRBJ2-1,few,CASSISGRGEHNEQFF
TRBV7-9,TRBJ1-5,-,CASSLFVRLFRDQPQHF
TRBV9,TRBJ2-4,-,CASSPGTGPGNIQYF
TRBV29-1,TRBJ2-3,-,CSPMDLIWGGTQYF
TRBV5-1,TRBJ2-7,few,CASSLEGTFDEQYF
TRBV12-3/TRBV12-4,TRBJ2-4,-,CASSSPGLDIQYF
TRBV9,TRBJ2-7,-,CASSVGRGEHEQYF
TRBV28,TRBJ1-4,few,CASSPPRGINEKLFF
TRBV5-1,TRBJ2-3,-,CASSGGTSGRRVLGDTQYF
TRBV7-8,TRBJ2-7,few,CASSYIFGPYEQYF
TRBV28,TRBJ2-7,-,CASSFRGGNRADEQYF
TRBV10-3,TRBJ2-3,few,CAISDRAGGDTQYF
TRBV27,TRBJ2-1,few,CASSGWGQGASKQFF
TRBV29-1,TRBJ1-2,few,CSVAHTFNYGYTF
TRBV7-3,TRBJ2-3,-,CASSSLPGPGSTDTQYF
TRBV20-1,TRBJ2-2,-,CSVARGEGTGELFF
TRBV27,TRBJ2-3,-,CASSFVRPDTQYF
TRBV20-1,TRBJ2-3,-,CSAGTVAHTQYF